Given below is one T cell receptor beta chain in context. This clone was observed a single time. Its antigen remains unidentified. No much larger clonotype is one base removed from it; base qualities were not supplied. Receptor libraries were prepared by the immunoSEQ multiplex PCR assay. Under the source paper's analysis protocol: To diagnose cytomegalovirus status from the catalog of TCR beta chain sequences, a statistical classification framework was built. The table was pulled from immuneACCESS by TCRdb, which kept in-frame rearrangements only. Such tables lose some clones; where checked, under half of the loss comes from unresolved V genes, and the rest has no known cause. D and trimming come from the DNA, and the V and J calls and clone size come from that table. The sample includes about 160,000 clones, with around four fifths observed a single time. The ten largest clonotypes hold about 2.1% of the sample.

The record originates from a study of cytomegalovirus exposure and HLA in healthy donors (dated by TCRdb to 2017 to 2019). In terms of the full investigation: A later analysis indicated that the roughly 130 validation repertoires were generated on the platform also employed for the 700 or so repertoires of the first cohort. The study combined high-throughput TCR immunosequencing, statistical association of individual TCRs with disease status, and machine learning to predict cytomegalovirus infection status. In addition to the first cohort of around 670 subjects, a separate validation cohort of under 150 different subjects was used. The study was designed to test whether signatures of past pathogen exposure could be identified by cataloging public T cell receptors. The study at large found these results: A later analysis found that TCRs clustered in the first cohort also tended to co-occur in the 100 to 150 validation repertoires, with 94% of cluster scores above 0. The authors suggested that the approach could potentially be generalized to other disease states and immunological phenotypes. A total of 164 TCR beta chains were listed by the study as associated with cytomegalovirus. The validation cohort had no HLA typing available for a later analysis, so co-occurrence within that cohort was assessed over all 120 repertoires. Three of the identified cytomegalovirus-associated TCR beta chains were confirmed in vitro to be specific for cytomegalovirus antigens. In both the original and validation cohorts, the classifier was reported to diagnose cytomegalovirus status with high specificity and sensitivity. Most TCR sequences were seen in very few donors, while some public TCRs were found in many individuals.

V is cut back by 7 bases and J by 0 bases, with 7 bases in the junction unmatched. The CDR3, from cysteine to phenylalanine, totals 18 residues. The entry retains the CDR3 DNA only, 54 bases that are in frame from base 1. The germline V gene gives CDR1 as ENHRY and CDR2 as SYGVKD. Separate from the roughly 700-subject first cohort, the validation cohort of 90 to 150 subjects was the group to which the donors belonged. The V and J segments used are TRBV10-3 and TRBJ2-1, with TRBD2 matching 15 junction bases. Sequenced: PBMCs. This TCR was recovered from a man aged 25-45 years in good health and CMV-seropositive. The CDR3 region reads CAIIRTSGGASSYNEQFF. The sequenced DNA: TGTGCCATCATCCGGACTAGCGGGGGGGCCAGCTCCTACAATGAGCAGTTCTTC.